A selection of T cell receptor beta chains follows, all from one sample in a study of control samples from healthy donors and cancer patients. Clones were read by immunoSEQ multiplex PCR, and TCRdb kept only the in-frame ones, dropping some. The data hold more than 150,000 clones, with roughly 93% observed a single time. The specimen was blood. These receptors were collected from a middle-aged man in good health. Both conserved end residues are part of each CDR3. The D gene is left open where the match is weak. Part of the rows lack a size; the others show once, few, many or a class for expanded clones.

>TRBJ2-3|few|TRBV29-1|-
CSVRPGTATDTQYF
TGCAGCGTCCGTCCTGGGACGGCCACAGATACGCAGTATTTT
>TRBJ2-7|-|TRBV7-9|-
CASSFQGGVYEQYF
TGTGCCAGCAGCTTTCAAGGGGGTGTCTACGAGCAGTACTTC
>TRBJ1-1|-|TRBV5-4|-
CASSLGAGWRNTEAFF
TGTGCCAGCAGCTTGGGGGCGGGGTGGAGAAACACTGAAGCTTTCTTT
>TRBJ1-1|-|TRBV27|-
CASTLGAGNTEAFF
TGTGCCAGCACCTTGGGGGCGGGAAACACTGAAGCTTTCTTT
>TRBJ2-7|-|TRBV5-1|TRBD2
CASQGSGLAGPYEQYF
TGCGCCAGCCAGGGGAGTGGACTAGCGGGACCCTACGAGCAGTACTTC
>TRBJ2-7|-|TRBV19|TRBD1
CASSTTGGRYEQYF
TGTGCCAGTAGTACTACAGGGGGACGGTACGAGCAGTACTTC
>TRBJ2-7|-|TRBV7-9|TRBD2
CASSQVAGGPGSYEQYF
TGTGCCAGCAGTCAGGTAGCGGGAGGGCCGGGGTCCTACGAGCAGTACTTC
>TRBJ1-4|-|TRBV4-1|-
CASSQGAYNEKLFF
TGCGCCAGCAGCCAAGGGGCGTATAATGAAAAACTGTTTTTT
>TRBJ1-1|-|TRBV5-4|-
CASSLGTAFNTEAFF
TGTGCCAGCAGCTTGGGGACAGCTTTTAACACTGAAGCTTTCTTT
>TRBJ2-2|-|TRBV11-2|TRBD2
CASSLILTSPGELFF
TGTGCCAGCAGCCTAATCTTGACTAGCCCCGGGGAGCTGTTTTTT
>TRBJ1-3|-|TRBV28|-
CASSPPIYF
TGTGCCAGCAGTCCCCCCATATATTTT
>TRBJ1-3|-|TRBV11-2|-
CASSLDQTRASGNTIYF
TGTGCCAGCAGCTTAGATCAAACCAGGGCCTCTGGAAACACCATATATTTT
>TRBJ1-6|-|TRBV19|TRBD1
CASSLGQGIGSPLHF
TGTGCCAGTAGTCTTGGACAGGGGATTGGATCACCCCTCCACTTT
>TRBJ1-3|-|TRBV29-1|-
CSVEDGITGKGSFSGNTIYF
TGCAGCGTTGAAGATGGGATCACCGGTAAGGGCTCCTTCTCTGGAAACACCATATATTTT
>TRBJ2-2|-|TRBV15|-
CATSTGGTSKGSGELFF
TGTGCCACCAGCACTGGCGGGACTTCTAAAGGCTCCGGGGAGCTGTTTTTT
>TRBJ2-1|-|TRBV6-4|TRBD2
CASSELAGGPGEQFF
TGTGCCAGCAGTGAACTAGCGGGAGGGCCTGGTGAGCAGTTCTTC
>TRBJ1-5|-|TRBV19|-
CATGTGNQPQHF
TGTGCCACCGGGACCGGAAATCAGCCCCAGCATTTT
>TRBJ2-1|-|TRBV24-1|TRBD1
CATSAPGQLDNEQFF
TGTGCCACCAGTGCCCCGGGACAGTTAGACAATGAGCAGTTCTTC
>TRBJ2-1|-|TRBV19|TRBD1
CASSPGQGGIYNEQFF
TGTGCCAGTAGTCCAGGACAGGGTGGGATCTACAATGAGCAGTTCTTC
>TRBJ2-2|-|TRBV3-1/TRBV3-2|TRBD2
CASSQGGLAGITGELFF
TGTGCCAGCAGCCAAGGGGGACTAGCGGGGATCACCGGGGAGCTGTTTTTT
>TRBJ2-7|-|TRBV6-5|-
CASSYWGNPSYEQYF
TGTGCCAGCAGTTACTGGGGGAATCCTTCCTACGAGCAGTACTTC
>TRBJ2-5|-|TRBV6-1|TRBD2
CASLLFGGETQYF
TGTGCCAGCCTGCTGTTCGGGGGGGAGACCCAGTACTTC
>TRBJ1-2|-|TRBV27|-
CASIRPPHGYTF
TGTGCCAGCATCCGACCCCCCCATGGCTACACCTTC
>TRBJ2-7|-|TRBV27|-
CATYSGSSSEQYF
TGTGCCACCTATTCGGGGTCCTCCTCCGAGCAGTACTTC
>TRBJ2-3|-|TRBV24-1|-
CATSSGWGLDTQYF
TGTGCCACCAGTTCAGGGTGGGGGTTAGATACGCAGTATTTT
>TRBJ2-5|-|TRBV4-1|-
CASSLSGREETQYF
TGCGCCAGCAGCCTAAGCGGCAGGGAGGAGACCCAGTACTTC
>TRBJ2-3|once|TRBV5-6|TRBD2
CASSLVAGGPLDTQYF
TGTGCCAGCAGCTTGGTAGCGGGAGGGCCTTTAGATACGCAGTATTTT
>TRBJ1-3|-|TRBV10-3|TRBD1
CAIRGQGTSGNTIYF
TGTGCCATCAGAGGACAGGGCACCTCTGGAAACACCATATATTTT
>TRBJ1-5|once|TRBV19|-
CASNIEGVGNQPQHF
TGTGCCAGTAACATCGAGGGCGTAGGAAATCAGCCCCAGCATTTT
>TRBJ1-2|-|TRBV5-1|-
CASSLDEGNYGYTF
TGCGCCAGCAGCTTGGATGAGGGGAACTATGGCTACACCTTC
>TRBJ2-1|-|TRBV15|-
CATSSPTGSPIF
TGTGCCACCAGCAGCCCAACCGGGAGCCCAATCTTC